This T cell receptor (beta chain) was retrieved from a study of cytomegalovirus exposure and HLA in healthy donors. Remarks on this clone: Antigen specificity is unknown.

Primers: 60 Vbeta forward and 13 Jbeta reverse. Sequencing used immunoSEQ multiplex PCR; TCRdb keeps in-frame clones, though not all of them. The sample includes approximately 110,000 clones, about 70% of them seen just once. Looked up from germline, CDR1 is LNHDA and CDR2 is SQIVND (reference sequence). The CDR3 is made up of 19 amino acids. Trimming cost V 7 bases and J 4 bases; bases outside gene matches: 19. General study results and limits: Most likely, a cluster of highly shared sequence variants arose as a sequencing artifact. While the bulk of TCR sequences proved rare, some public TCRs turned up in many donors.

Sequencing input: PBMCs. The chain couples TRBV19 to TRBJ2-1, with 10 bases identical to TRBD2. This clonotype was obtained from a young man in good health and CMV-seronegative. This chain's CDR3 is CASTARQGTGLAHYNEQFF. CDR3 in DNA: TGTGCCAGTACCGCTCGACAGGGAACGGGACTAGCGCATTACAATGAGCAGTTCTTC. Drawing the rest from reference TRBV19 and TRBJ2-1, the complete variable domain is DGGITQSPKYLFRKEGQNVTLSCEQNLNHDAMYWYRQDPGQGLRLIYYSQIVNDFQKGDIAEGYSVSREKKESFPLTVTSAQKNPTAFYLCASTARQGTGLAHYNEQFFGPGTRLTVL.